These 20 T cell receptor beta chains share one sample of origin, sequenced in a study of response to subunit inactivated influenza vaccine. TCRdb re-called the RT-PCR reads with MiXCR, one entry per CDR3 protein. The repertoire holds around 530,000 distinct CDR3 sequences, with roughly 12% as singletons. The sample in question was PBMCs from blood, obtained on the day of vaccination. All receptors come from a man over 45 who received an inactivated influenza vaccine.

This chain connects TRBV24-1 to TRBJ2-1; TRBD1 agrees at 9 bases. V shed 7 bases, J shed 7 bases, and the junction held 4 bases outside the gene matches. CDR1 and CDR2 (germline): KGHDR, SFDVKD. This CDR3 has 13 amino acids. CDR3 DNA sequence: TGTGCCACCAGATCCGACAGGGGGAATGAGCAGTTCTTC. Amino acid sequence: CATRSDRGNEQFF.

This clonotype turned up a few times. The chain carries TRBV12-3 or TRBV12-4 and TRBJ2-3, with TRBD2 matching 9 bases. This CDR3 region has 17 residues. V shed 2 bases, J shed 4 bases, and the junction held 10 bases outside the gene matches. In DNA form, the CDR3 reads TGTGCCAGCAGTTTAAGGTTGGGGACTAGCTCCGCAGATACGCAGTATTTT. Amino acid sequence: CASSLRLGTSSADTQYF.

This clonotype was seen more than once but under ten times. The gene calls are TRBV6-1 and TRBJ2-7, with unresolved D. Trimming took 5 bases from V and 3 from J, leaving 20 bases between them. The CDR3 spans 16 residues. Per germline, CDR1 MNHNS and CDR2 SASEGT. The CDR3 loop reads CASSPDRGVRLYEQYF. CDR3 nucleotide sequence: TGTGCCAGCAGTCCCGACCGTGGGGTCCGACTCTACGAGCAGTACTTC.

This clonotype turned up a few times. The rearrangement links TRBV28 to TRBJ2-5; 15 positions match TRBD2. The germline gives CDR1 MDHEN, CDR2 SYDVKM. The CDR3 is made up of 17 amino acids. The J segment lost 7 bases and the V segment lost 2 bases, leaving 8 bases of the junction unmatched. CDR3 protein: CASSLGLAGGPRGTQYF. The CDR3 bases are TGTGCCAGCAGTTTAGGACTAGCGGGGGGGCCCCGAGGGACCCAGTACTTC.

J is TRBJ2-7 and V is TRBV18; TRBD1 aligns across 8 bases. The V and J ends lost 3 bases and 5 bases, in that order; junction bases with no gene match: 9. The CDR3 has 15 amino acids. Looked up from germline, CDR1 is KGHSH and CDR2 is LQKENI. The CDR3 is CASSPLRGRGDEQYF. In DNA, the CDR3 is TGTGCCAGCTCACCTCTCAGGGGGCGAGGCGACGAGCAGTACTTC.

This clonotype appeared a few times. This chain uses TRBV5-6 with TRBJ2-5, with D perhaps matching TRBD1 (5 bases). Per the germline V gene, CDR1 is SGHDT and CDR2 is YYEEEE. CDR3 length: 14 residues. Trimming shortened V by 4 bases and J by 5 bases, and 15 bases separated the two germline ends. The CDR3 reads CASSPGHSRETQYF. CDR3 nucleotides: TGTGCCAGCAGCCCCGGACATTCCCGGGAGACCCAGTACTTC.

There are a few counts of this clonotype. This chain links TRBV20-1 with TRBJ2-5; TRBD2 agrees at 7 bases. Germline values: CDR1 DFQATT, CDR2 SNEGSKA (reference sequence). The CDR3 runs to 12 residues. J was trimmed by 4 bases and V by 3 bases; bases with no gene match: 2. CDR3 in DNA: TGCAGTGCTAGGGGGAGGGGAGAGACCCAGTACTTC. Translation gives CSARGRGETQYF.

This clonotype occurred many times. CDR3 protein: CASTINRGAGELFF. The CDR3 DNA follows: TGTGCCAGCACCATTAACAGGGGTGCAGGGGAGCTGTTTTTT. The J gene is TRBJ2-2, the V gene TRBV7-2, with 7 bases aligning to TRBD1. In germline, CDR1 is SGHTA, CDR2 FQGNSA. There are 14 residues in the CDR3. Unmatched junction bases numbered 10, after V lost 7 bases and J lost 8 bases.

The table lists this clonotype with many counts. V gene TRBV20-1 combines with J gene TRBJ2-7; D may match TRBD1 or TRBD2 (5 bases each). Per the germline V gene, CDR1 is DFQATT and CDR2 is SNEGSKA (reference sequence). Trimming took 0 bases from V and 0 from J, leaving 15 bases between them. CDR3 length equals 16 residues. For the CDR3, the DNA is TGCAGTGCTAGAGATGGGGACCTGAAAAGCTCCTACGAGCAGTACTTC. Translating it yields CSARDGDLKSSYEQYF.

The chain employs TRBV5-1 and TRBJ2-7; no clear D. The V and J ends lost 0 bases and 0 bases respectively, with 10 bases between them. Germline CDR1 and CDR2: SGHRS and YFSETQ. This CDR3 contains 15 residues. The CDR3 is CASSLVLGSSYEQYF. CDR3 sequence (DNA): TGCGCCAGCAGCTTGGTTCTGGGCAGCTCCTACGAGCAGTACTTC.

This clonotype came up many times. V gene TRBV11-1 combines with J gene TRBJ2-1; 13 bases fit TRBD2. This CDR3 has 19 amino acids. V shed 0 bases and J 7 bases; nucleotides not matched to a gene: 12. CDR1 and CDR2 from the germline V gene are SGHAT and FQDESV (reference sequence). The CDR3 DNA sequence: TGTGCCAGCAGCTTAGCCCGGACTAGCGGGAGATGGGTCGGTAATGAGCAGTTCTTC. It translates to CASSLARTSGRWVGNEQFF.

This clonotype was observed a few times. This chain links TRBV7-9 with TRBJ2-7, with TRBD2 matching over 8 bases. Trimming took 5 bases from V and 8 from J; bases not matched to a gene: 14. The CDR3 covers 15 residues. Per germline, CDR1 SEHNR and CDR2 FQNEAQ (reference sequence). The CDR3, as DNA: TGTGCCAGCAGCCATAGCGGGACAAGTTCCCTCCAGCAGTACTTC. Its translation is CASSHSGTSSLQQYF.

This clonotype was counted only a few times. The CDR3: CASSPTLHSGNTIYF. Here the CDR3 DNA reads TGTGCCAGCAGTCCTACTTTACACTCTGGAAACACCATATATTTT. The chain has TRBV7-2 and TRBJ1-3, with unresolved D. With 6 bases removed from V and 0 bases from J, the gap between germline ends came to 12 bases. Germline CDR1 SGHTA, CDR2 FQGNSA. The CDR3 runs to 15 residues.

There are a few counts of this clonotype. The rearrangement uses TRBV12-3 or TRBV12-4 and TRBJ2-7; 8 bases are shared with TRBD2. The trim removed 4 bases at V and 5 bases at J, leaving 7 bases unmatched. This CDR3 spans 14 amino acids. In DNA form, the CDR3 reads TGTGCCAGCAGTTACGGGGGGGATCTCCACGAGCAGTACTTC. The encoded protein is CASSYGGDLHEQYF.

This clonotype was picked up many times. V and J are TRBV6-2 or TRBV6-3 and TRBJ2-2; D gene uncertain. The CDR3 extends over 12 amino acids. With 5 bases removed from V and 7 bases from J, the gap between germline ends came to 8 bases. Germline V lookup: CDR1 MNHEY, CDR2 SVGEGT. CDR3 DNA: TGTGCCAGCAGTCAAAAGGTCGGGGAGCTGTTTTTT. This sequence encodes CASSQKVGELFF.

The chain employs TRBV7-8 and TRBJ2-7; perhaps TRBD2 as D (5 bases). Germline V gene lookup returns CDR1 SGHVS and CDR2 FQNEAQ. This CDR3 is built from 14 residues. With 0 bases removed from V and 1 base from J, the gap between germline ends came to 7 bases. CDR3 sequence: CASSLARVSYEQYF. CDR3 DNA sequence: TGTGCCAGCAGCTTAGCGAGGGTATCCTACGAGCAGTACTTC.

The genes are TRBV10-3 and TRBJ2-1; the match to TRBD1 covers 12 bases. Per germline, CDR1 ENHRY and CDR2 SYGVKD. After removal of 7 bases from V and 8 bases from J, the junction contained 9 bases not matched to a gene. The CDR3 consists of 15 residues. The CDR3 loop reads CAIKVAGTGGYEQFF. In nucleotides, the CDR3 is TGTGCCATCAAGGTAGCCGGGACAGGGGGCTATGAGCAGTTCTTC.

The V gene is TRBV4-1, the J gene TRBJ2-2; D remains unclear. CDR1 is MGHRA, CDR2 YSYEKL, per germline. Trimming cost V 0 bases and J 6 bases, with 11 bases left between them. CDR3 length equals 15 residues. The CDR3 bases are TGCGCCAGCAGCCAAGATCGGATGATTTCCGGGGAGCTGTTTTTT. Its protein is CASSQDRMISGELFF.

The chain joins TRBV7-9 to TRBJ1-1; D is uncertain. CDR3 length: 12 amino acids. The germline CDR1 and CDR2 sequences are SEHNR and FQNEAQ (reference sequence). V lost 1 base, J lost 11 bases, and 11 bases lay in between. CDR3 protein: CASSLVAGRAFF. As DNA, the CDR3 is TGTGCCAGCAGCTTAGTAGCTGGGCGGGCTTTCTTT.

This clonotype was detected only a few times. J is TRBJ2-3 and V is TRBV5-1, with D perhaps matching TRBD1 or TRBD2 (6 bases each). Looked up from germline, CDR1 is SGHRS and CDR2 is YFSETQ. V lost 0 bases and J lost 2, with 13 bases in between. The CDR3 has 16 residues. The CDR3 DNA sequence: TGCGCCAGCAGCTTGGGCTCGGGGGCGAACACAGATACGCAGTATTTT. This codes for CASSLGSGANTDTQYF. Full variable domain (missing parts from reference TRBV5-1 and TRBJ2-3): KAGVTQTPRYLIKTRGQQVTLSCSPISGHRSVSWYQQTPGQGLQFLFEYFSETQRNKGNFPGRFSGRQFSNSRSEMNVSTLELGDSALYLCASSLGSGANTDTQYFGPGTRLTVL.